One and the same sample provided the 10 T cell receptor beta chains below, sequenced in a study of shared clonotypes between healthy human individuals. The method was immunoSEQ multiplex PCR; TCRdb's version includes in-frame clones alone and lacks a portion of them. The table includes around 2.1 million clones, under 97% detected once. The specimen was naive CD4+ T cells sorted from blood. Subset specified: CD45RA+ positively selected. Receptors originate from a young man in good health.

The V gene is TRBV4-3, the J gene TRBJ2-3; D call uncertain. This CDR3 is 19 amino acids long. Germline V gene lookup returns CDR1 LGHNA and CDR2 YSLEER. The V gene lost 1 base and the J gene lost 0 bases, with 20 bases spanning the gap. CDR3 DNA: TGCGCCAGCAGCCAAGGTTTTGTTAGCCGTCGGTTTAGCACAGATACGCAGTATTTT. Its translation: CASSQGFVSRRFSTDTQYF.

V and J are TRBV19 and TRBJ1-2; D is uncertain. The ends were cut back, 5 bases at V and 3 bases at J, with 13 bases in the middle. This CDR3 region has 14 residues. Germline assignment: CDR1 LNHDA and CDR2 SQIVND (reference sequence). The CDR3 region has the DNA TGTGCCAGTAGTGCGATGAGTTCCTACTATGGCTACACCTTC. Protein: CASSAMSSYYGYTF.

To note about this clone: Other DNA sequences from this sample encode an identical CDR3 as well. The rearrangement links TRBV29-1 to TRBJ1-2; D is possibly TRBD1 (5 bases). Germline V gives CDR1 SQVTM, CDR2 ANQGSEA. This CDR3 is built from 12 residues. The germline V and J ends were trimmed by 7 bases and 2 bases, with 11 bases remaining between them. The CDR3: CSAGGVNYGYTF. CDR3 bases: TGCAGCGCCGGAGGGGTAAACTATGGCTACACCTTC.

The chain carries TRBV10-1 and TRBJ2-5; D remains unclear. Germline CDR1 and CDR2: WNHNN and SYGVQD (reference sequence). Trimming pared 3 bases from V and 5 bases from J, leaving 7 bases between. CDR3 length: 12 residues. CDR3 protein: CASSENRETQYF. The CDR3 nucleotides read TGCGCCAGCAGTGAAAACCGGGAGACCCAGTACTTC.

The CDR3 loop is CASSSRVPYEQYF. CDR3 DNA sequence: TGTGCCAGCAGCTCAAGGGTTCCCTACGAGCAGTACTTC. V gene TRBV28 combines with J gene TRBJ2-7, with D uncertain. In germline, CDR1 is MDHEN, CDR2 SYDVKM. V lost 6 bases and J 2 bases, leaving 11 bases between the germline ends. This CDR3 contains 13 residues.

The CDR3 nucleotides are TGTGCCAGCAGTGAATCGTCAGGGAGAAGGGAGACCCAGTACTTC. It translates to CASSESSGRRETQYF. This chain links TRBV6-1 with TRBJ2-5; D may match TRBD1 or TRBD2 (5 bases each). The CDR3 has 15 amino acids. V lost 2 bases and J lost 5, with 15 bases in between. Germline values: CDR1 MNHNS, CDR2 SASEGT.

This chain joins TRBV30 and TRBJ1-5; a weak D match, TRBD1 (5 bases). Germline V gene data show CDR1 as GTSNPN and CDR2 as SVGIG (reference sequence). Trimming shortened V by 5 bases and J by 0 bases, and 11 bases separated the two germline ends. This CDR3 region has 14 residues. The CDR3: CAWGTSYSNQPQHF. The CDR3 nucleotides read TGTGCCTGGGGGACGTCTTATAGCAATCAGCCCCAGCATTTT.

This sequence joins TRBV10-1 and TRBJ2-3, with D possibly being TRBD2 (5 bases). In germline, CDR1 is WNHNN, CDR2 SYGVQD (reference sequence). V was pared by 6 bases and J by 3 bases, with 13 bases between. The CDR3 sequence is 14 residues long. CDR3 amino acids: CASSQELGTDTQYF. The CDR3 nucleotides read TGCGCCAGCAGCCAAGAACTAGGAACAGATACGCAGTATTTT.

The chain carries TRBV18 and TRBJ2-3; 11 bases match TRBD2. V dropped 3 bases and J dropped 1; count of bases not matched to a gene: 9. The CDR3 sequence is 18 residues long. Germline-derived CDR1 and CDR2 are KGHSH and LQKENI. CDR3: CASSPVSGGATGTDTQYF. DNA of the CDR3: TGTGCCAGCTCACCGGTTAGCGGGGGGGCTACGGGCACAGATACGCAGTATTTT.

The J gene is TRBJ1-6, the V gene TRBV7-9; D not resolved. The CDR3 spans 13 residues. Germline CDR1 and CDR2: SEHNR and FQNEAQ (reference sequence). Trimming took 8 bases from V and 7 from J, leaving 12 bases between them. Here the CDR3 reads CASASSWNSPLHF. The CDR3 region has the DNA TGTGCCAGCGCCAGCAGTTGGAATTCACCCCTCCACTTT.